One T cell receptor (beta chain) is described in this entry. The entry originates in a study of blood T cell dynamics during melanoma immunotherapy. Specified time point: week 3, after first cycle of checkpoint inhibitor. The data were produced by immunoSEQ multiplex PCR, yet TCRdb's version contains in-frame clones alone and is incomplete. Found here are 14,000 to 15,000 clones, roughly nine tenths of them singletons; the top ten hold roughly 8%. The V segment lost 1 base and the J segment 10 bases; nucleotides outside the gene matches: 17. Per germline, CDR1 SGHNT and CDR2 YENEEA. The CDR3 consists of 18 residues.

Sequences were derived from blood, sampled from a patient treated with checkpoint blockade. The TCR sequence derives from a human donor with melanoma. This chain connects TRBV11-3 to TRBJ2-1, with 9 positions matching TRBD2. The CDR3 loop reads CASSLGRASGEPGQEQFF. CDR3 nucleotide sequence: TGTGCCAGCAGCTTAGGGAGGGCTAGCGGGGAGCCCGGTCAGGAGCAGTTCTTC.